The sequence of this TCR beta chain was determined in a study of blood T cell repertoires in COVID-19. About the research overall: T cells, B-cell-depleted T cells, or PBMCs supplied cDNA or gDNA.

Ages ranged from about 18 to 89 years, with residence in more than 20 US areas. Two consecutive negative NP/OP PCR tests, clearance, or resolved symptoms defined Cohort 3 recovery. The J segment lost 1 base and the V segment lost 1 base, leaving 7 bases of the junction unmatched. Germline V gives CDR1 SGHTA, CDR2 FQGNSA. The CDR3 sequence is 17 residues long. The data were produced by immunoSEQ multiplex PCR, yet TCRdb's version contains in-frame clones alone and is incomplete. The sample has 330,000 or so clones, more than 85% seen once. V gene TRBV7-2 combines with J gene TRBJ1-2; the match to TRBD1 covers 9 bases. Input material: PBMCs or T cells enriched from blood (not recorded which). This receptor was taken from a woman aged 25 to 45 who had recovered from COVID-19. This CDR3 reads CASSLGPQGAGNYGYTF. CDR3 DNA sequence: TGTGCCAGCAGCTTAGGGCCACAGGGGGCTGGTAACTATGGCTACACCTTC.